What follows describes a single T cell receptor beta chain. The authors' processing: Estimated nucleated cell counts came from reference gene primer amplification. Profiling relied on immunoSEQ multiplex PCR, and the TCRdb table lists in-frame clones only, not all of them. The V and J calls and clone size are taken from that table; D and trimming were inferred from the DNA. The sample has about 190,000 clones, around 87% seen once. The CDR3 runs to 15 residues. The germline V gene encodes CDR1 SGHRS and CDR2 YFSETQ. V was cut by 5 bases and J by 2 bases, with 16 bases left in between. The data originate from a study of blood T cell repertoires in COVID-19.

The rearrangement links TRBV5-1 to TRBJ1-1; D is possibly TRBD1 (6 bases). The sequencing sample was made of peripheral blood. The sequence was collected from a man over 45 with acute or convalescent COVID-19. The CDR3 DNA reads TGCGCCAGCAGGAATACAGGGTCTTTAAACACTGAAGCTTTCTTT. Translating it yields CASRNTGSLNTEAFF.